The rows below give T cell receptor beta chains drawn from one sample of a study of identical twins. MiXCR, applied by TCRdb to the 5' RACE reads, yields one record per CDR3 protein. Among 500,000 to 600,000 distinct CDR3 sequences listed, roughly 21% were seen once. These data were likewise used in another study, on T cells expressing NK-cell markers.

Sequenced input: CD4+ T cells sorted from blood. The receptors originated from a young woman in good health. Both conserved end residues are part of each CDR3. Fields, in order: J gene, V gene, clone size, D gene, CDR3 protein, CDR3 DNA. A D gene is named only where the DNA matches it firmly. The size entry is marked missing in some rows and otherwise reads once, few, many or a size class.

J gene: TRBJ2-7; V gene: TRBV30; clone size: -; D gene: -; CDR3 protein: CAWSVGPYEQYF; CDR3 DNA: TGTGCCTGGAGTGTTGGGCCCTACGAGCAGTACTTC
J gene: TRBJ1-5; V gene: TRBV6-1; clone size: few; D gene: TRBD1; CDR3 protein: CAGAGGNQPQHF; CDR3 DNA: TGTGCCGGCGCAGGGGGGAATCAGCCCCAGCATTTT
J gene: TRBJ2-5; V gene: TRBV7-6; clone size: few; D gene: -; CDR3 protein: CASSNWLGTEETQYF; CDR3 DNA: TGTGCCAGCAGCAACTGGCTCGGAACTGAAGAGACCCAGTACTTC
J gene: TRBJ2-3; V gene: TRBV5-1; clone size: -; D gene: -; CDR3 protein: CASSLERRSTDTQYF; CDR3 DNA: TGCGCCAGCAGCTTGGAGAGAAGGAGCACAGATACGCAGTATTTT
J gene: TRBJ2-7; V gene: TRBV3-1; clone size: few; D gene: -; CDR3 protein: CASSFGHSEQYF; CDR3 DNA: TGTGCCAGCAGCTTCGGACACTCCGAGCAGTACTTC
J gene: TRBJ1-1; V gene: TRBV20-1; clone size: -; D gene: TRBD1; CDR3 protein: CSAETGGGEAFF; CDR3 DNA: TGCAGTGCCGAAACAGGGGGGGGTGAAGCTTTCTTT
J gene: TRBJ2-3; V gene: TRBV6-1; clone size: -; D gene: -; CDR3 protein: CASLWGRITDTQYF; CDR3 DNA: TGTGCCTCCCTGTGGGGACGAATCACAGATACGCAGTATTTT
J gene: TRBJ2-1; V gene: TRBV6-1; clone size: -; D gene: -; CDR3 protein: CASSEAGSARNEQFF; CDR3 DNA: TGTGCCAGCAGTGAAGCCGGATCAGCGCGCAATGAGCAGTTCTTC
J gene: TRBJ2-3; V gene: TRBV7-9; clone size: -; D gene: -; CDR3 protein: CASSLGDISDTQYF; CDR3 DNA: TGTGCCAGCAGCTTAGGCGACATATCGGATACGCAGTATTTT
J gene: TRBJ2-1; V gene: TRBV20-1; clone size: few; D gene: TRBD2; CDR3 protein: CSAVRLTSGNEQFF; CDR3 DNA: TGCAGTGCTGTCCGCTTAACTAGCGGCAATGAGCAGTTCTTC
J gene: TRBJ2-5; V gene: TRBV3-1; clone size: -; D gene: -; CDR3 protein: CASSQGLGTIETQYF; CDR3 DNA: TGTGCCAGCAGCCAAGGTCTAGGGACGATAGAGACCCAGTACTTC
J gene: TRBJ2-3; V gene: TRBV9; clone size: few; D gene: TRBD1; CDR3 protein: CASSAGQVGDTQYF; CDR3 DNA: TGTGCCAGCAGCGCCGGACAGGTTGGAGATACGCAGTATTTT
J gene: TRBJ2-3; V gene: TRBV20-1; clone size: few; D gene: TRBD2; CDR3 protein: CSVTGLSTDTQYF; CDR3 DNA: TGCAGTGTGACGGGACTAAGCACAGATACGCAGTATTTT
J gene: TRBJ1-2; V gene: TRBV6-1; clone size: -; D gene: -; CDR3 protein: CASTRDGGGYGYTF; CDR3 DNA: TGTGCCAGCACCCGCGATGGGGGAGGCTATGGCTACACCTTC
J gene: TRBJ2-3; V gene: TRBV7-2; clone size: few; D gene: TRBD2; CDR3 protein: CASTLLASGPDTQYF; CDR3 DNA: TGTGCCAGCACCCTACTAGCGTCCGGCCCAGATACGCAGTATTTT
J gene: TRBJ1-2; V gene: TRBV4-3; clone size: -; D gene: TRBD1; CDR3 protein: CASSQRTGGTYTF; CDR3 DNA: TGCGCCAGCAGCCAAAGGACAGGGGGCACCTACACCTTC
J gene: TRBJ1-2; V gene: TRBV5-1; clone size: -; D gene: -; CDR3 protein: CASSLVTGGGNYGYTF; CDR3 DNA: TGCGCCAGCAGCTTGGTGACAGGAGGGGGAAACTATGGCTACACCTTC
J gene: TRBJ1-2; V gene: TRBV3-1; clone size: -; D gene: TRBD1; CDR3 protein: CASSQGTGILYGYTF; CDR3 DNA: TGTGCCAGCAGCCAGGGGACAGGAATCCTCTATGGCTACACCTTC
J gene: TRBJ2-1; V gene: TRBV7-7; clone size: few; D gene: -; CDR3 protein: CASSLTNGMHNEQFF; CDR3 DNA: TGTGCCAGCAGCCTTACAAACGGGATGCACAATGAGCAGTTCTTC
J gene: TRBJ2-7; V gene: TRBV6-5; clone size: -; D gene: TRBD1; CDR3 protein: CASSYWIRDRGENEQYF; CDR3 DNA: TGTGCCAGCAGTTACTGGATCCGGGACAGGGGGGAAAACGAGCAGTACTTC
J gene: TRBJ2-1; V gene: TRBV3-1; clone size: medium-sized; D gene: -; CDR3 protein: CASSRQKNDVGNEQFF; CDR3 DNA: TGTGCCAGCAGCCGGCAGAAAAACGACGTTGGCAATGAGCAGTTCTTC
J gene: TRBJ1-6; V gene: TRBV6-1; clone size: -; D gene: TRBD1; CDR3 protein: CASTSGTGILALHF; CDR3 DNA: TGTGCCAGCACCTCCGGGACAGGGATACTAGCCCTCCACTTT
J gene: TRBJ2-6; V gene: TRBV7-6; clone size: few; D gene: -; CDR3 protein: CASSLSPAGANVLTF; CDR3 DNA: TGTGCCAGCAGCTTATCCCCTGCTGGGGCCAACGTCCTGACTTTC
J gene: TRBJ1-1; V gene: TRBV7-9; clone size: many; D gene: -; CDR3 protein: CASYDSSTEAFF; CDR3 DNA: TGTGCCAGCTACGACAGTTCCACTGAAGCTTTCTTT
J gene: TRBJ2-1; V gene: TRBV6-2/TRBV6-3; clone size: many; D gene: TRBD1; CDR3 protein: CASSYSPPTGVYNEQFF; CDR3 DNA: TGTGCCAGCAGTTACTCGCCCCCGACAGGGGTATACAATGAGCAGTTCTTC
J gene: TRBJ2-7; V gene: TRBV20-1; clone size: many; D gene: -; CDR3 protein: CSASPRRASYEQYF; CDR3 DNA: TGCAGTGCTAGTCCGAGGAGGGCCAGCTACGAGCAGTACTTC
J gene: TRBJ2-5; V gene: TRBV9; clone size: -; D gene: TRBD1; CDR3 protein: CASSAGTAPQETQYF; CDR3 DNA: TGTGCCAGCAGCGCGGGGACAGCACCTCAAGAGACCCAGTACTTC